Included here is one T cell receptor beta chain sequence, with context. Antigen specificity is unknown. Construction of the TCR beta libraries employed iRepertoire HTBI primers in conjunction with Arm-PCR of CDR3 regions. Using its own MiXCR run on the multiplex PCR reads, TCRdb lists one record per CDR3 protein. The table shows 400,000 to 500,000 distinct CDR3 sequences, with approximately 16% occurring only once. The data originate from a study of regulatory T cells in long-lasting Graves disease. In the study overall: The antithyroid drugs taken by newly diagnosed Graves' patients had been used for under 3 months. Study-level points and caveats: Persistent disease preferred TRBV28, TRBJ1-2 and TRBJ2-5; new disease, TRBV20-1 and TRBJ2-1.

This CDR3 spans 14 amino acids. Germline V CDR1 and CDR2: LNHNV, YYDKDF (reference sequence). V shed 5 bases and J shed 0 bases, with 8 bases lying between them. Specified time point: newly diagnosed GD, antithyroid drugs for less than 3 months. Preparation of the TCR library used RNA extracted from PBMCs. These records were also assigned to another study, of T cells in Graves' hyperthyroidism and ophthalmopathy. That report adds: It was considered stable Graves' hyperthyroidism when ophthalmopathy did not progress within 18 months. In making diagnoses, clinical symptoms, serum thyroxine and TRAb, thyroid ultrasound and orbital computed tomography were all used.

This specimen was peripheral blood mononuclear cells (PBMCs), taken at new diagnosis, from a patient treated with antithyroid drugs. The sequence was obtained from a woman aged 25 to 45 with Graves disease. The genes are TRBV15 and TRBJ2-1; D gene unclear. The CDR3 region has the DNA TGTGCCACCAGCTCCAGGAGCTCCTACAATGAGCAGTTCTTC. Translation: CATSSRSSYNEQFF.